Sequencing of this T cell receptor (beta chain) was carried out in a study of T-cell reconstitution after alpha-beta-depleted transplantation in children. Study results and limitations: Newly produced T cells mostly provided counts and TCRbeta diversity after one year, as hyperexpanded clones declined. Certain patients had high TCRbeta diversity at day 60, and it came from recipient T cells and thymic progenitors that survived. Alpha-beta T cells about two months after transplant reportedly derived from several hundred expanded graft clones.

Construction of the TCRbeta library involved unique molecular identifiers. TCRdb re-derived calls from the PCR reads in MiXCR, one entry per CDR3 protein. The sample includes under 750,000 distinct CDR3 sequences, roughly 23% of them seen just once. This clonotype was detected many times. Its matching antigen is unknown. The V gene end was trimmed by 5 bases and the J gene end by 2 bases; junction bases not matched to a gene: 3. The CDR3 extends over 15 amino acids. The V gene's germline CDR1 is LGHDT and CDR2 YNNKEL (reference sequence). V and J are TRBV3-1 and TRBJ2-7; 13 bases map to TRBD2. This receptor was obtained from a boy under two years old who had a stem cell transplant for acute myeloid leukemia, so the T cells may come from the graft donor. Sequences were derived from PBMCs, mostly from graft donor cells, sampled 360 days after TCRalphabeta/CD19-depleted stem cell transplant. CDR3 region: CASSEGLAGTYEQYF. CDR3 nucleotide sequence: TGTGCCAGCAGCGAGGGACTAGCGGGAACCTACGAGCAGTACTTC.